These 32 T cell receptor beta chains share one sample of origin, sequenced in a study of blood T cell repertoires in COVID-19. Profiled with immunoSEQ multiplex PCR; TCRdb holds only in-frame clones, not every one. The data contain 30,000 to 40,000 clones, 80% to 95% of them singletons. Sequenced: peripheral blood. The receptors were gathered from a male donor with active COVID-19.

The rearrangement joins TRBV5-6 to TRBJ1-2, with D unresolved. V was pared by 2 bases and J by 7 bases, with 21 bases between. This CDR3 region has 16 residues. Germline lookup yields CDR1 SGHDT and CDR2 YYEEEE. DNA for the CDR3: TGTGCCAGCAGCTTCATCGGGAATGTCGGGCGTTTTGGCTACACCTTC. Protein: CASSFIGNVGRFGYTF. Together with reference TRBV5-6 and TRBJ1-2, the CDR3 gives the full variable domain: DAGVTQSPTHLIKTRGQQVTLRCSPKSGHDTVSWYQQALGQGPQFIFQYYEEEERQRGNFPDRFSGHQFPNYSSELNVNALLLGDSALYLCASSFIGNVGRFGYTFGSGTRLTVV.

The chain combines TRBV18 with TRBJ1-3; no definite D call. The germline CDR1 and CDR2 sequences are KGHSH and LQKENI. This CDR3 is built from 16 residues. The V gene lost 3 bases and the J gene lost 0 bases, with 12 bases spanning the gap. The CDR3 coding sequence is TGTGCCAGCTCACCCCCGGGAACGGTCTCTGGAAACACCATATATTTT. Its protein product is CASSPPGTVSGNTIYF.

This clone was counted a single time. The rearrangement links TRBV3-1 (or the pseudogene TRBV3-2) to TRBJ2-1, with TRBD2 matching 11 bases. Germline V gives CDR1 LGHDT, CDR2 YNNKEL (reference sequence). This CDR3 is built from 16 residues. V gave up 4 bases and J gave up 4 bases; unmatched junction bases: 6. The CDR3 region has the DNA TGTGCCAGCAGCCTAGTAGCGGGGGGGAGTTACAATGAGCAGTTCTTC. Translated, it gives CASSLVAGGSYNEQFF.

This chain connects TRBV18 to TRBJ1-2; 8 nucleotides agree with TRBD1. CDR3 length: 14 amino acids. CDR1 KGHSH and CDR2 LQKENI come from the germline V gene. The V segment lost 3 bases and the J segment 8 bases; nucleotides outside the gene matches: 8. CDR3 DNA sequence: TGTGCCAGCTCACCCACCAGGACAGGGATCGGCTACACCTTC. This sequence encodes CASSPTRTGIGYTF.

This chain uses TRBV7-2 with TRBJ1-2; weak D call: TRBD1 (6 bases). The V gene's germline CDR1 is SGHTA and CDR2 FQGNSA. Between the trimmed V and J ends, which lost 0 bases and 1 base, there was a span of 21 bases. The CDR3 spans 19 residues. The CDR3 region has the DNA TGTGCCAGCAGCTTAGCCAACCCCGCAGGGGCGACTTTTAACTATGGCTACACCTTC. Its protein is CASSLANPAGATFNYGYTF.

This chain joins TRBV7-3 and TRBJ2-2; the match to TRBD1 covers 9 bases. This CDR3 contains 17 residues. The junction had 7 bases not matched to a gene; V was cut back by 1 base and J by 4 bases. The germline V gene has CDR1 SGHTA and CDR2 FQGTGA. In DNA form, the CDR3 reads TGTGCCAGCAGCTTAAATTTTGGGACAGGGATCACCGGGGAGCTGTTTTTT. This gives the protein CASSLNFGTGITGELFF.

The chain recombines TRBV6-9 with TRBJ1-2; TRBD1 aligns across 7 bases. CDR3 length: 16 amino acids. Germline lookup yields CDR1 MNHGY and CDR2 SVAAGI. The J segment lost 7 bases and the V segment lost 9 bases, leaving 20 bases of the junction unmatched. This chain's CDR3 is CASRYQGSAGGIGYTF. The CDR3 bases are TGTGCCAGTAGATATCAGGGTTCGGCAGGGGGTATTGGCTACACCTTC.

V is TRBV5-1 and J is TRBJ1-5; D remains ambiguous. The CDR3 runs 14 residues. In germline, CDR1 is SGHRS, CDR2 YFSETQ. Trimming cost V 0 bases and J 6 bases, with 10 bases left between them. Here the CDR3 DNA reads TGCGCCAGCAGCTTGGATCCATCGGGTCAGCCCCAGCATTTT. Translated, it gives CASSLDPSGQPQHF. The full variable domain, with the rest looked up from reference TRBV5-1 and TRBJ1-5, is KAGVTQTPRYLIKTRGQQVTLSCSPISGHRSVSWYQQTPGQGLQFLFEYFSETQRNKGNFPGRFSGRQFSNSRSEMNVSTLELGDSALYLCASSLDPSGQPQHFGDGTRLSIL.

J is TRBJ1-2 and V is TRBV2; 9 bases are a match to TRBD1. The CDR3 sequence is 15 residues long. V shed 6 bases and J 7 bases; nucleotides not matched to a gene: 12. Germline V gives CDR1 SNHLY, CDR2 FYNNEI. CDR3 DNA sequence: TGTGCCAGCAGCTTCCGGGACAGGGAAGCTCCTGGCTACACCTTC. It specifies CASSFRDREAPGYTF.

The chain couples TRBV13 to TRBJ2-7, with unresolved D. The length of the CDR3 is 13 residues. The ends were cut back, 6 bases at V and 3 bases at J, with 12 bases in the middle. Germline V gene data show CDR1 as PRHDT and CDR2 as FYEKMQ (reference sequence). The CDR3 is CASRSTTGYEQYF. The CDR3 DNA follows: TGTGCCAGCAGATCGACCACGGGCTACGAGCAGTACTTC.

This chain uses TRBV6-2 or TRBV6-3 with TRBJ1-2; 7 bases are a match to TRBD1. Looked up from germline, CDR1 is MNHEY and CDR2 is SVGEGT. The CDR3 covers 13 residues. V lost 6 bases and J lost 8; bases outside the gene matches: 9. For the CDR3, the DNA is TGTGCCAGCAGCCCCAGGGGGACTGGGGGCTACACCTTC. Residues: CASSPRGTGGYTF.

The chain couples TRBV6-2 or TRBV6-3 to TRBJ1-2; 7 bases fit TRBD1. V gave up 2 bases and J gave up 4 bases; unmatched junction bases: 4. Germline CDR1 MNHEY, CDR2 SVGEGT. The CDR3 totals 14 residues. The CDR3 spells CASSYAGTVYGYTF. CDR3 DNA: TGTGCCAGCAGTTACGCCGGGACAGTCTATGGCTACACCTTC.

The chain carries TRBV5-4 and TRBJ2-7, with 7 bases lining up with TRBD2. With 4 bases clipped from V and 2 bases from J, the junction kept 6 bases outside the gene matches. This CDR3 spans 14 amino acids. The V gene's germline CDR1 is SGHNT and CDR2 YYREEE (reference sequence). The CDR3 nucleotides are TGTGCCAGCAGCCTCGAAGCGGGAACCTACGAGCAGTACTTC. It codes for CASSLEAGTYEQYF.

The rearrangement uses TRBV9 and TRBJ2-2, with 8 bases that match TRBD2. Germline V gene lookup returns CDR1 SGDLS and CDR2 YYNGEE. The length of the CDR3 is 17 residues. With V trimmed by 0 bases and J by 7 bases, 11 bases remained unmatched. In nucleotides, the CDR3 is TGTGCCAGCAGCGTAGGAGGACGGGGGGGCCGAGGCGGGGAGCTGTTTTTT. Translating gives CASSVGGRGGRGGELFF.

This clone was picked up one time. The chain joins TRBV19 to TRBJ2-2, with D unresolved. CDR3 length equals 15 residues. V dropped 1 base and J dropped 4 bases, with 10 bases sitting between them. CDR1 and CDR2 from the germline V gene are LNHDA and SQIVND (reference sequence). The CDR3 loop reads CASSIGRQITGELFF. CDR3 sequence (DNA): TGTGCCAGTAGTATAGGCAGGCAGATCACCGGGGAGCTGTTTTTT.

The rearrangement joins TRBV19 to TRBJ2-2; TRBD1 is a possible D gene (6 bases). V was clipped by 4 bases and J by 7 bases, with 13 bases between them. In germline, CDR1 is LNHDA, CDR2 SQIVND (reference sequence). This CDR3 comprises 14 residues. The CDR3: CASSKTGPGGELFF. Written as DNA, the CDR3 is TGTGCCAGTAGTAAAACAGGGCCGGGCGGGGAGCTGTTTTTT.

The J gene is TRBJ1-5, the V gene TRBV7-2; D might be TRBD1 (6 bases). This CDR3 region has 14 residues. Germline V CDR1 and CDR2: SGHTA, FQGNSA. The V end was cut by 6 bases, the J end by 1 base, with 10 bases between. This CDR3 reads CASSLDSSNQPQHF. The CDR3 DNA is TGTGCCAGCAGTTTGGACAGCAGCAATCAGCCCCAGCATTTT. Variable domain in full (rest from reference TRBV7-2 and TRBJ1-5): GAGVSQSPSNKVTEKGKDVELRCDPISGHTALYWYRQSLGQGLEFLIYFQGNSAPDKSGLPSDRFSAERTGGSVSTLTIQRTQQEDSAVYLCASSLDSSNQPQHFGDGTRLSIL.

The chain is built from TRBV6-6 and TRBJ1-2, with D perhaps TRBD1 (5 bases). CDR1 is MNHNY, CDR2 SVGAGI, per germline (reference sequence). The ends were cut back, 8 bases at V and 4 bases at J, with 14 bases in the middle. The CDR3 is 13 residues long. This CDR3 reads CASGDRETYGYTF. CDR3 sequence (DNA): TGTGCCAGCGGGGACCGGGAGACCTATGGCTACACCTTC.

The chain combines TRBV6-5 with TRBJ1-1; possible D gene TRBD1, 5 bases. The germline V gene has CDR1 MNHEY and CDR2 SVGAGI. There are 13 residues in the CDR3. Deletions cut 0 bases from V and 8 bases from J, with 10 bases between. The CDR3 nucleotides read TGTGCCAGCAGTTACTCGGCAAGGACAGAAGCTTTCTTT. This codes for CASSYSARTEAFF.

The chain recombines TRBV20-1 with TRBJ1-6; D might be TRBD1 (6 bases). CDR3 size: 18 residues. Germline-derived CDR1 and CDR2 are DFQATT and SNEGSKA (reference sequence). V gave up 3 bases and J gave up 0 bases, with 18 bases separating them. The CDR3 nucleotides read TGCAGTGCTAGTGGGGGCCCGAATCCGAGCTCCTATAATTCACCCCTCCACTTT. Encoded protein: CSASGGPNPSSYNSPLHF.

The V and J genes are TRBV5-1 and TRBJ1-2; tentatively, D is TRBD1 (5 bases). The CDR3 has 13 amino acids. V was clipped by 8 bases and J by 0 bases, with 11 bases between them. The germline gives CDR1 SGHRS, CDR2 YFSETQ. The CDR3 spells CASSMTANYGYTF. For the CDR3, the DNA is TGCGCCAGTTCAATGACAGCTAACTATGGCTACACCTTC.

The rearrangement uses TRBV5-1 and TRBJ1-3; TRBD1 matches at 7 bases. This CDR3 has 13 amino acids. J was trimmed by 4 bases and V by 5 bases; bases with no gene match: 3. The V gene's germline CDR1 is SGHRS and CDR2 YFSETQ. CDR3 amino acids: CASRPQGGNTIYF. In DNA, the CDR3 is TGCGCCAGCAGACCACAGGGGGGAAACACCATATATTTT.

The CDR3 loop is CASSFNTGSDGYTF. The CDR3 DNA is TGTGCCAGCAGTTTCAATACAGGGTCGGATGGCTACACCTTC. The chain recombines TRBV27 with TRBJ1-2; D is possibly TRBD1 (6 bases). The V end was cut by 3 bases, the J end by 6 bases, with 14 bases between. This CDR3 has 14 residues. Germline V gives CDR1 MNHEY, CDR2 SMNVEV (reference sequence).

The V and J genes are TRBV2 and TRBJ2-1, with TRBD1 matching 7 bases. After removal of 2 bases from V and 9 bases from J, the junction contained 7 bases not matched to a gene. The CDR3 has 14 amino acids. Germline CDR1 is SNHLY and CDR2 is FYNNEI. The CDR3 here is CASSERQGFVEQFF. CDR3 DNA: TGTGCCAGCAGTGAACGACAGGGATTTGTTGAGCAGTTCTTC.

The gene calls are TRBV12-5 and TRBJ2-2, with 7 nucleotides matching TRBD1. V lost 1 base, J lost 6 bases, and 2 bases stayed unmatched. Germline V gene data show CDR1 as LGHNT and CDR2 as FRNRAP. The CDR3 runs to 14 residues. The CDR3 bases are TGTGCTAGTGGTTTGGCGGGGACAGCCGGGGAGCTGTTTTTT. This gives the protein CASGLAGTAGELFF. Based on the CDR3 plus reference TRBV12-5 and TRBJ2-2, the full variable domain is DARVTQTPRHKVTEMGQEVTMRCQPILGHNTVFWYRQTMMQGLELLAYFRNRAPLDDSGMPKDRFSAEMPDATLATLKIQPSEPRDSAVYFCASGLAGTAGELFFGEGSRLTVL.

The count of this clone is one. This chain uses TRBV6-2 or TRBV6-3 with TRBJ1-6; D is unresolved. Germline V CDR1 and CDR2: MNHEY, SVGEGT. This CDR3 spans 17 amino acids. The germline V and J ends were trimmed by 3 bases and 3 bases, with 15 bases remaining between them. Here the CDR3 reads CASSYVYGRIYNSPLHF. The CDR3 coding sequence is TGTGCCAGCAGTTATGTGTACGGGAGAATCTATAATTCACCCCTCCACTTT.

The chain uses TRBV9 and TRBJ2-2; 12 bases are shared with TRBD1. In germline, CDR1 is SGDLS, CDR2 YYNGEE. This CDR3 contains 17 residues. Germline trimming cut 1 base from V and 5 bases from J; bases unmatched to any gene: 6. The chain's CDR3 is CASSVKGQGALTGELFF. Here the CDR3 DNA reads TGTGCCAGCAGCGTAAAGGGACAGGGGGCACTGACCGGGGAGCTGTTTTTT.

J is TRBJ2-5 and V is TRBV2; 7 positions match TRBD1. The trim removed 6 bases at V and 4 bases at J, leaving 8 bases unmatched. Germline V gives CDR1 SNHLY, CDR2 FYNNEI. The CDR3 covers 14 residues. The CDR3 nucleotides read TGTGCCAGCAGGGACGAGGGGGCGGGAGAGACCCAGTACTTC. It is translated as CASRDEGAGETQYF.

The CDR3 region has the DNA TGTGCCAGCAGCCAAGTAAACGGGAAAGTAAAAGGGTCCCCTGAAGCTTTCTTT. Translated: CASSQVNGKVKGSPEAFF. This chain uses TRBV3-1 (or the pseudogene TRBV3-2) with TRBJ1-1; D call uncertain. This CDR3 has 18 amino acids. CDR1 and CDR2 from the germline V gene are LGHDT and YNNKEL (reference sequence). Trimming shortened V by 1 base and J by 6 bases, and 24 bases separated the two germline ends.

The chain uses TRBV6-2 or TRBV6-3 and TRBJ1-2; D is unclear. This CDR3 is built from 17 residues. V lost 0 bases, J lost 5 bases, and 19 bases lay in between. The germline CDR1 and CDR2 sequences are MNHEY and SVGEGT. In DNA form, the CDR3 reads TGTGCCAGCAGTTACTCGAGCTTTCGGGGAGACTCATATGGCTACACCTTC. Protein sequence: CASSYSSFRGDSYGYTF.

V gene TRBV7-9 combines with J gene TRBJ2-4; no clear D. Trimming left V 5 bases short and J 0 bases short, with 17 bases between. CDR3 length: 17 residues. Germline V lookup: CDR1 SEHNR, CDR2 FQNEAQ (reference sequence). The CDR3 region is CASSPPDSILAKNIQYF. DNA of the CDR3: TGTGCCAGCAGCCCGCCAGACTCAATTCTAGCCAAAAACATTCAGTACTTC. The whole variable domain, remainder taken from reference TRBV7-9 and TRBJ2-4, is DTGVSQNPRHKITKRGQNVTFRCDPISEHNRLYWYRQTLGQGPEFLTYFQNEAQLEKSRLLSDRFSAERPKGSFSTLEIQRTEQGDSAMYLCASSPPDSILAKNIQYFGAGTRLSVL.

This clone has just one count. The chain employs TRBV5-4 and TRBJ1-1; D not certain. The CDR3 loop spans 14 amino acids. Germline CDR1 is SGHNT and CDR2 is YYREEE (reference sequence). Trimming removed 4 bases from V and 5 bases from J, with 15 bases in between. The CDR3 DNA reads TGTGCCAGCAGCATACCGACGGGAAGGACTGAAGCTTTCTTT. Amino acid sequence: CASSIPTGRTEAFF.